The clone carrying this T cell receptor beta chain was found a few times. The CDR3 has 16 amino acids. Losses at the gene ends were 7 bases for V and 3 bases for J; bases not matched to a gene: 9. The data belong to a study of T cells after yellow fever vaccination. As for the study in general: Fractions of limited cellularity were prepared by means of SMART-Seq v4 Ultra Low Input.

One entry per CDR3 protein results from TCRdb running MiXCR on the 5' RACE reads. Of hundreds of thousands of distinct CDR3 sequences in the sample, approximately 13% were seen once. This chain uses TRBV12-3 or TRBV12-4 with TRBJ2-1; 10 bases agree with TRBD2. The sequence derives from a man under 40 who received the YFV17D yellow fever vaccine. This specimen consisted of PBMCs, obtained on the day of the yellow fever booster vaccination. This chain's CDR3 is CASIKSGRVDYNEQFF. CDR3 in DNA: TGTGCCAGCATTAAAAGCGGGAGGGTTGACTACAATGAGCAGTTCTTC.